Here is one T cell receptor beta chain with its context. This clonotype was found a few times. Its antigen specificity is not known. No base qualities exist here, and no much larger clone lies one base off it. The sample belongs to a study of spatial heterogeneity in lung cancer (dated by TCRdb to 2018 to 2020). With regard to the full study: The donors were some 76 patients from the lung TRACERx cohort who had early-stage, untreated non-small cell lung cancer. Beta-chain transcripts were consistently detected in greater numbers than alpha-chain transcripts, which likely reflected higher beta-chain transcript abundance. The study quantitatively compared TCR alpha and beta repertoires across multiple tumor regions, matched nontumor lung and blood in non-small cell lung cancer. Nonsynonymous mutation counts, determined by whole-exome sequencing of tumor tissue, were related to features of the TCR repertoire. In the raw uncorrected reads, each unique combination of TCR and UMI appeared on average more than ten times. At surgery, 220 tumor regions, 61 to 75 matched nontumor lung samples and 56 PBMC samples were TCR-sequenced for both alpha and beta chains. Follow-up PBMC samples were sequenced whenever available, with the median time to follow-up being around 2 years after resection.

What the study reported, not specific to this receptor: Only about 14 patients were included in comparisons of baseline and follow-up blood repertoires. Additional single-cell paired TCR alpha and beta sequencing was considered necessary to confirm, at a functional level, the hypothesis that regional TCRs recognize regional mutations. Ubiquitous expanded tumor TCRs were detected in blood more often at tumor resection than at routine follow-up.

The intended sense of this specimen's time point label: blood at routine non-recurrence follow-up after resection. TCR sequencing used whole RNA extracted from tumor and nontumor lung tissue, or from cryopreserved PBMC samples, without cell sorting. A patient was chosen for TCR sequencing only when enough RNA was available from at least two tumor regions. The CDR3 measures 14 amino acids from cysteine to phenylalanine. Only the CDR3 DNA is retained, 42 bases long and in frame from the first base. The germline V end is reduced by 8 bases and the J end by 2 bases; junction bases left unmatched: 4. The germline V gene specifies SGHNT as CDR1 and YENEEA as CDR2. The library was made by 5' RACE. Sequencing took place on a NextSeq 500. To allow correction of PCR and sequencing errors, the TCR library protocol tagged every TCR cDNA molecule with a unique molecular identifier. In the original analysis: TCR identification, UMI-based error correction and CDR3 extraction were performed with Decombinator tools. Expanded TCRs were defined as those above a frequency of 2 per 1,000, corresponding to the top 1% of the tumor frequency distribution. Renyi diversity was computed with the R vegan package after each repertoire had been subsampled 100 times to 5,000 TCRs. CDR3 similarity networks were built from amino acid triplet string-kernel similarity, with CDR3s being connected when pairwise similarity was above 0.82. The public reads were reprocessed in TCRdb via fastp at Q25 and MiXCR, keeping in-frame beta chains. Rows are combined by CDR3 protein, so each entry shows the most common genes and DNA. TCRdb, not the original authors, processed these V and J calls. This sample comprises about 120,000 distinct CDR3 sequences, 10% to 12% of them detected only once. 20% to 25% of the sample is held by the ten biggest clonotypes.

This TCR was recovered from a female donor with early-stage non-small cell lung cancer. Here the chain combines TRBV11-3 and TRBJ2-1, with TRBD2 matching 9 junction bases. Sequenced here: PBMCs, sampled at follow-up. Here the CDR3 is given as CASAKREAYNEQFF. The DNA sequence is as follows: TGTGCCAGCGCAAAGCGGGAGGCCTACAATGAGCAGTTCTTC.